Sequencing of this T cell receptor beta chain was carried out in a study of blood T cell repertoires in COVID-19. On the study more broadly: Collection of acute and convalescent COVID-19 samples took place in the United States, Italy and Spain. The analysed material was cDNA or gDNA that came from T cells, B-cell-depleted T cells, or PBMCs.

Data came from immunoSEQ multiplex PCR; TCRdb stores just in-frame clones and leaves some out. The repertoire includes about 130,000 clones, about 80% of them detected once, and about 4% sits in the top ten. Germline V lookup: CDR1 SEHNR, CDR2 FQNEAQ (reference sequence). This CDR3 comprises 15 residues. V lost 5 bases to trimming and J lost 8 bases; unmatched junction nucleotides: 9. The TCR was taken from a woman aged 45-65 years with acute or convalescent COVID-19. J is TRBJ2-2 and V is TRBV7-9; 9 bases fit TRBD1. The sample comprised peripheral blood. The CDR3 sequence is CASSLDRGWSGELFF. For the CDR3, the DNA is TGTGCCAGCAGCCTGGACAGGGGATGGTCTGGGGAGCTGTTTTTT.